The 25 T cell receptor beta chains below were found in one sample sequenced in a study of blood T cell repertoires in COVID-19. The data were produced by immunoSEQ multiplex PCR, yet TCRdb's version contains in-frame clones alone and is incomplete. This table has 99,000 or so clones, 70% to 85% appearing once. The sample consisted of peripheral blood. These receptors all come from a woman of 80 years or more with active or convalescent COVID-19.

This chain joins TRBV6-2 or TRBV6-3 and TRBJ1-5, with 7 bases aligning to TRBD1. The CDR3 loop spans 16 amino acids. The V gene end was trimmed by 6 bases and the J gene end by 6 bases; junction bases not matched to a gene: 14. Germline lookup yields CDR1 MNHEY and CDR2 SVGEGT. DNA for the CDR3: TGTGCCAGCAGCCCTACAACAGGGGAGTGGAGTCAGCCCCAGCATTTT. It encodes CASSPTTGEWSQPQHF.

This chain links TRBV2 with TRBJ1-5; D remains unclear. V was cut by 10 bases and J by 8 bases, with 18 bases left in between. Germline CDR1 reads SNHLY; CDR2 reads FYNNEI. The CDR3 spans 13 residues. The CDR3 sequence: CATRGRWLEPQHF. In DNA, the CDR3 is TGTGCCACCCGCGGGCGGTGGTTGGAGCCCCAGCATTTT.

This clone was counted a few times. The rearrangement joins TRBV7-2 to TRBJ1-1, with D unclear. Trimming shortened V by 5 bases and J by 1 base, and 5 bases separated the two germline ends. Germline CDR1 and CDR2: SGHTA and FQGNSA. CDR3 size: 12 residues. Written as DNA, the CDR3 is TGTGCCAGCAGCCGGAGGAACACTGAAGCTTTCTTT. Its translation: CASSRRNTEAFF. The whole variable domain, remainder taken from reference TRBV7-2 and TRBJ1-1, is GAGVSQSPSNKVTEKGKDVELRCDPISGHTALYWYRQSLGQGLEFLIYFQGNSAPDKSGLPSDRFSAERTGGSVSTLTIQRTQQEDSAVYLCASSRRNTEAFFGQGTRLTVV.

This clone was counted a few times. V is TRBV7-9 and J is TRBJ1-5, with 7 bases that match TRBD1. CDR1 is SEHNR, CDR2 FQNEAQ, per germline (reference sequence). V gave up 5 bases and J gave up 4 bases; unmatched junction bases: 11. The CDR3 length is 16 residues. CDR3 bases: TGTGCCAGCAGCCCATGGGACGACAGGGCGAATCAGCCCCAGCATTTT. It is translated as CASSPWDDRANQPQHF.

The chain links TRBV5-8 to TRBJ2-3, with 13 bases that match TRBD2. CDR1 is SGHTS and CDR2 is YDEGEE in the germline V gene. The CDR3 covers 18 residues. Losses at the gene ends were 4 bases for V and 0 bases for J; bases not matched to a gene: 8. CDR3 bases: TGTGCCAGCAGCGCGGGACTAGCGGGACGAACTAGCACAGATACGCAGTATTTT. Translation: CASSAGLAGRTSTDTQYF.

The V and J genes are TRBV5-1 and TRBJ1-2; D is possibly TRBD1 (5 bases). Germline V lookup: CDR1 SGHRS, CDR2 YFSETQ. The CDR3 is 14 residues long. V lost 4 bases and J 1 base, leaving 11 bases between the germline ends. CDR3 in DNA: TGCGCCAGCAGCGGGTCCCAGGGTAACTATGGCTACACCTTC. It codes for CASSGSQGNYGYTF.

The V call is TRBV7-2, the J call TRBJ1-6, with TRBD1 as a possible D gene (6 bases). Trimming took off 1 base at V and 10 bases at J, with 8 bases between the two ends. The germline V gene has CDR1 SGHTA and CDR2 FQGNSA. This CDR3 spans 13 amino acids. The CDR3, as DNA: TGTGCCAGCAGCTTAGAGGGGGTCTCACCCCTCCACTTT. It is translated as CASSLEGVSPLHF.

This rearrangement joins TRBV30 to TRBJ1-4, with D possibly TRBD1 on 5 matching bases. Germline V gene data show CDR1 as GTSNPN and CDR2 as SVGIG (reference sequence). The CDR3 has 14 amino acids. V was cut by 3 bases and J by 8 bases, with 16 bases left in between. CDR3 DNA: TGTGCCTGGAGGTCTCAAACCGGGGGGGAAAAACTGTTTTTT. Protein: CAWRSQTGGEKLFF.

The chain uses TRBV7-9 and TRBJ2-6; 8 bases match TRBD1. V was clipped by 7 bases and J by 4 bases; unmatched bases: 12. Per the germline V gene, CDR1 is SEHNR and CDR2 is FQNEAQ (reference sequence). The CDR3 is 17 residues long. This chain's CDR3 is CASTLRGRSSGANVLTF. The CDR3 DNA sequence: TGTGCCAGCACCCTCAGGGGGCGTTCTTCCGGGGCCAACGTCCTGACTTTC.

The J gene is TRBJ1-5, the V gene TRBV5-5; D not resolved. The CDR3 contains 14 residues. The germline gives CDR1 SGHKS, CDR2 YYEKEE (reference sequence). V was clipped by 4 bases and J by 1 base, with 9 bases between them. CDR3 protein: CASSPGASNQPQHF. For the CDR3, the DNA is TGTGCCAGCAGCCCGGGTGCGAGCAATCAGCCCCAGCATTTT.

The J gene is TRBJ2-3, the V gene TRBV7-9, with D possibly being TRBD1 (5 bases). Germline V CDR1 and CDR2: SEHNR, FQNEAQ (reference sequence). This CDR3 is built from 14 residues. The V end was cut by 3 bases, the J end by 2 bases, with 9 bases between. In nucleotides, the CDR3 is TGTGCCAGCAGCTTGACACAGGCCACAGATACGCAGTATTTT. Its translation: CASSLTQATDTQYF.

This rearrangement joins TRBV6-5 to TRBJ1-1, with D possibly being TRBD1 (5 bases). Germline-derived CDR1 and CDR2 are MNHEY and SVGAGI. The CDR3 totals 15 residues. The V gene lost 8 bases and the J gene lost 4 bases, with 20 bases spanning the gap. CDR3 loop: CASGRRGATATEAFF. In DNA, the CDR3 is TGTGCCAGCGGGCGGAGGGGCGCGACTGCCACTGAAGCTTTCTTT.

A single count supports this clone. This chain joins TRBV4-2 and TRBJ2-6; 9 nucleotides match TRBD1. V lost 4 bases and J lost 1; bases outside the gene matches: 11. The germline V gene has CDR1 LGHNA and CDR2 YNFKEQ. This CDR3 spans 19 amino acids. The CDR3: CASSLVGGTGNSGANVLTF. The CDR3 DNA reads as TGTGCCAGCAGCCTAGTAGGGGGGACAGGGAATTCTGGGGCCAACGTCCTGACTTTC.

This clone was detected a few times. This rearrangement joins TRBV13 to TRBJ1-2; maybe TRBD1 (5 bases). Germline lookup yields CDR1 PRHDT and CDR2 FYEKMQ (reference sequence). This CDR3 has 14 amino acids. Deletions cut 1 base from V and 2 bases from J, with 8 bases between. The CDR3 region is CASSLVKGNYGYTF. The CDR3 bases are TGTGCCAGCAGCTTAGTTAAGGGGAACTATGGCTACACCTTC.

This clone came up once. This chain connects TRBV5-1 to TRBJ2-7, with TRBD2 matching 10 bases. The CDR3 covers 17 residues. Trimming cost V 3 bases and J 5 bases; bases outside gene matches: 14. Per germline, CDR1 SGHRS and CDR2 YFSETQ. CDR3 in amino acids: CASSSQPTSGNSNEQYF. In DNA, the CDR3 is TGCGCCAGCAGCTCCCAACCAACTAGCGGGAATTCCAACGAGCAGTACTTC.

The chain employs TRBV14 and TRBJ2-5; 7 nucleotides match TRBD2. The J segment lost 6 bases and the V segment lost 4 bases, leaving 11 bases of the junction unmatched. This CDR3 has 15 amino acids. Germline V gives CDR1 SGHDN, CDR2 FVKESK. In DNA, the CDR3 is TGTGCCAGCAGCCCTTCCGGCGGGAGAAGAAAGACCCAGTACTTC. This sequence encodes CASSPSGGRRKTQYF.

This clone turned up a few times. The rearrangement uses TRBV28 and TRBJ1-3; 7 bases fit TRBD1. This CDR3 contains 15 residues. The germline V gene encodes CDR1 MDHEN and CDR2 SYDVKM. V lost 2 bases to trimming and J lost 0 bases; unmatched junction nucleotides: 1. DNA of the CDR3: TGTGCCAGCAGTTTAGGGGACAGCTCTGGAAACACCATATATTTT. This codes for CASSLGDSSGNTIYF.

The chain is built from TRBV18 and TRBJ1-1; no definite D call. The CDR3 is 15 amino acids. Germline lookup yields CDR1 KGHSH and CDR2 LQKENI. Trimming cost V 2 bases and J 1 base, with 11 bases left between them. The CDR3 sequence: CASSPEGRTNTEAFF. CDR3 sequence (DNA): TGTGCCAGCTCACCAGAGGGCAGAACGAACACTGAAGCTTTCTTT.

The chain links TRBV5-1 to TRBJ1-4, with 10 bases fitting TRBD1. V lost 0 bases to trimming and J lost 0 bases; unmatched junction nucleotides: 5. The germline V gene has CDR1 SGHRS and CDR2 YFSETQ. This CDR3 is 18 amino acids long. Here the CDR3 reads CASSLEGGTGATNEKLFF. The CDR3 DNA reads as TGCGCCAGCAGCTTGGAAGGTGGGACAGGGGCAACTAATGAAAAACTGTTTTTT.

The chain combines TRBV3-1 (or the pseudogene TRBV3-2) with TRBJ1-1; D unclear. Per the germline V gene, CDR1 is LGHDT and CDR2 is YNNKEL (reference sequence). The CDR3 extends over 13 amino acids. Deletions cut 1 base from V and 11 bases from J, with 14 bases between. The CDR3 protein is CASSQVLGVRAFF. Written as DNA, the CDR3 is TGTGCCAGCAGCCAAGTTCTAGGCGTGAGGGCTTTCTTT.

The table lists this clone with a few counts. The rearrangement joins TRBV5-1 to TRBJ1-4, with TRBD1 matching 9 bases. V trimming: 3 bases; J trimming: 7 bases; junction bases outside the gene matches: 4. CDR1 is SGHRS and CDR2 is YFSETQ in the germline V gene. This CDR3 has 14 residues. For the CDR3, the DNA is TGCGCCAGCAGCTCACAGGGGGCCGGTGAAAAACTGTTTTTT. This sequence encodes CASSSQGAGEKLFF.

The chain joins TRBV7-2 to TRBJ2-7; the D gene is possibly TRBD2 (6 bases). The germline CDR1 and CDR2 sequences are SGHTA and FQGNSA. V gave up 1 base and J gave up 0 bases, with 7 bases separating them. The CDR3 consists of 14 residues. CDR3 coding DNA: TGTGCCAGCAGCTTAGGGACTATCTCCTACGAGCAGTACTTC. Amino acids: CASSLGTISYEQYF.

This CDR3 reads CASSQQTRSPLHF. Here the CDR3 DNA reads TGTGCCAGCAGTCAACAGACTAGATCACCCCTCCACTTT. The chain couples TRBV6-5 to TRBJ1-6; no reliable D call. Germline loops: CDR1 MNHEY, CDR2 SVGAGI. The CDR3 length is 13 residues. Trimming pared 5 bases from V and 10 bases from J, leaving 12 bases between.

The chain recombines TRBV7-6 with TRBJ2-1, with D perhaps TRBD2 (5 bases). CDR3 length: 15 amino acids. Germline CDR1 and CDR2: SGHVS and FNYEAQ. Trimming removed 5 bases from V and 0 bases from J, with 11 bases in between. CDR3 DNA: TGTGCCAGCAGCACGACTACCAGCTCCTACAATGAGCAGTTCTTC. Translated: CASSTTTSSYNEQFF.

This clone was counted once. The chain is built from TRBV11-2 and TRBJ1-2; 10 bases align to TRBD1. Per germline, CDR1 SGHAT and CDR2 FQNNGV. There are 17 residues in the CDR3. V lost 1 base to trimming and J lost 8 bases; unmatched junction nucleotides: 13. The CDR3 is CASSLVGLGQGIEGYTF. The CDR3, as DNA: TGTGCCAGCAGCTTAGTGGGGTTGGGACAGGGGATAGAGGGCTACACCTTC.